Listed below are T cell receptor beta chains from one sample, sequenced in a study of blood T cell repertoires in COVID-19. The assay was immunoSEQ multiplex PCR, and TCRdb's table has in-frame clones only and misses some. The sample has around 76,000 clones; 75% to 90% are singletons. The sample was peripheral blood. These receptors came from a middle-aged man with COVID-19, enrolled during active disease. Both conserved end residues are part of each CDR3. The order of the fields is J gene, V gene, CDR3 protein.

j_gene: TRBJ1-2; v_gene: TRBV5-1; CDR3aa: CASSPKDSNYGYTF
j_gene: TRBJ1-5; v_gene: TRBV6-6; CDR3aa: CASRHSNQPQHF
j_gene: TRBJ1-5; v_gene: TRBV2; CDR3aa: CASTGDRAAQPQHF
j_gene: TRBJ2-7; v_gene: TRBV7-8; CDR3aa: CASSNEAGQGYF
j_gene: TRBJ1-1; v_gene: TRBV5-1; CDR3aa: CASSQLQGAAEAFF
j_gene: TRBJ1-1; v_gene: TRBV12-3/TRBV12-4; CDR3aa: CASSSAAGGAFF
j_gene: TRBJ2-5; v_gene: TRBV5-1; CDR3aa: CASTTAPLGVKETQYF
j_gene: TRBJ1-5; v_gene: TRBV5-5; CDR3aa: CASSLGVSPSQPQHF
j_gene: TRBJ1-1; v_gene: TRBV7-2; CDR3aa: CASSYTHTGGTEAFF
j_gene: TRBJ2-3; v_gene: TRBV4-2; CDR3aa: CASSQKGGSGRVRDTQYF
j_gene: TRBJ2-3; v_gene: TRBV30; CDR3aa: CAWSLALTDTQYF
j_gene: TRBJ1-3; v_gene: TRBV3-1/TRBV3-2; CDR3aa: CASSRGTAGNTIYF
j_gene: TRBJ2-5; v_gene: TRBV9; CDR3aa: CASSSGQQETQYF
j_gene: TRBJ2-7; v_gene: TRBV6-5; CDR3aa: CASSYSAGGPNEQYF
j_gene: TRBJ2-7; v_gene: TRBV27; CDR3aa: CASSTQGHEQYF
j_gene: TRBJ2-1; v_gene: TRBV19; CDR3aa: CASSITGDVNEQFF
j_gene: TRBJ2-3; v_gene: TRBV18; CDR3aa: CASSPPARGASTDTQYF
j_gene: TRBJ2-1; v_gene: TRBV4-2; CDR3aa: CASSLTSGGSSYNEQFF
j_gene: TRBJ2-5; v_gene: TRBV24-1; CDR3aa: CATSWGQGPQETQYF
j_gene: TRBJ1-6; v_gene: TRBV5-1; CDR3aa: CASRAQGNSPLHF
j_gene: TRBJ2-2; v_gene: TRBV5-1; CDR3aa: CASSLALGQNTGELFF
j_gene: TRBJ2-5; v_gene: TRBV6-5; CDR3aa: CASSRRTGEETQYF
j_gene: TRBJ1-2; v_gene: TRBV28; CDR3aa: CASASGTGGSYGYTF
j_gene: TRBJ1-2; v_gene: TRBV2; CDR3aa: CASSDWRSSYGYTF
j_gene: TRBJ2-6; v_gene: TRBV11-3; CDR3aa: CASSPGQGASSGANVLTF
j_gene: TRBJ1-2; v_gene: TRBV6-1; CDR3aa: CASSDTGDRANYGYTF
j_gene: TRBJ2-7; v_gene: TRBV3-1/TRBV3-2; CDR3aa: CASSTPGIPYEQYF
j_gene: TRBJ2-7; v_gene: TRBV6-1; CDR3aa: CASSEKEESSYEQYF
j_gene: TRBJ2-1; v_gene: TRBV30; CDR3aa: CAFTLSGARPNEQFF
j_gene: TRBJ2-1; v_gene: TRBV25-1; CDR3aa: CASRNRVNEQFF
j_gene: TRBJ1-2; v_gene: TRBV28; CDR3aa: CASTPGGGSYGYTF
j_gene: TRBJ2-5; v_gene: TRBV30; CDR3aa: CAWSPTLTGLQETQYF
j_gene: TRBJ1-2; v_gene: TRBV19; CDR3aa: CASTPGLLNYGYTF
j_gene: TRBJ1-1; v_gene: TRBV7-9; CDR3aa: CAGLRGMNTEAFF
j_gene: TRBJ2-1; v_gene: TRBV5-6; CDR3aa: CASSLDNRNEQFF
j_gene: TRBJ1-1; v_gene: TRBV9; CDR3aa: CASSVRGNMNTEAFF
j_gene: TRBJ2-7; v_gene: TRBV15; CDR3aa: CATSRQGQGGEQYF
j_gene: TRBJ2-1; v_gene: TRBV6-5; CDR3aa: CASSYSVSGYNEQFF
j_gene: TRBJ2-7; v_gene: TRBV10-3; CDR3aa: CAIREQGVYEQYF
j_gene: TRBJ2-7; v_gene: TRBV23-1; CDR3aa: CASSRRRRGEQYF
j_gene: TRBJ1-5; v_gene: TRBV3-1/TRBV3-2; CDR3aa: CASSQDHRGDQPQHF
j_gene: TRBJ2-2; v_gene: TRBV11-2; CDR3aa: CASSQSGSTAGELFF
j_gene: TRBJ1-1; v_gene: TRBV4-1; CDR3aa: CASSPRGLRFGAFF
j_gene: TRBJ1-3; v_gene: TRBV6-5; CDR3aa: CASRKSSGNTIYF
j_gene: TRBJ2-7; v_gene: TRBV7-3; CDR3aa: CASSSWTGGIYEQYF